A single sample is the source of the 25 T cell receptor beta chains below, sequenced in a study of identical twins. From the 5' RACE reads, TCRdb called clonotypes with MiXCR, one entry per CDR3 protein. The table has 500,000 or so distinct CDR3 sequences, over 11% seen once. These sequences were also reported in another study, on yellow fever vaccine responses in identical twins.

The sequencing sample was made of CD4+ T cells sorted from blood. All receptors come from a woman aged 18-29 years in good health.

CDR3 bases: TGTGCCAGCTCACTTGGACGGTTCAATGAGCAGTTCTTC. Encoded protein: CASSLGRFNEQFF. The chain carries TRBV18 and TRBJ2-1; D ambiguous. The CDR3 runs to 13 residues. From germline, CDR1 is KGHSH and CDR2 LQKENI. Trimming shortened V by 4 bases and J by 6 bases, and 10 bases separated the two germline ends. Supplemented by reference TRBV18 and TRBJ2-1, the full variable domain reads NAGVMQNPRHLVRRRGQEARLRCSPMKGHSHVYWYRQLPEEGLKFMVYLQKENIIDESGMPKERFSAEFPKEGPSILRIQQVVRGDSAAYFCASSLGRFNEQFFGPGTRLTVL.

This chain joins TRBV6-5 and TRBJ2-2; tentative D call: TRBD2 (5 bases). Germline loops: CDR1 MNHEY, CDR2 SVGAGI. The V gene lost 0 bases and the J gene lost 6 bases, with 17 bases spanning the gap. The CDR3 contains 17 residues. The CDR3 region is CASSYSLARMRAGELFF. The CDR3, as DNA: TGTGCCAGCAGTTACTCCCTAGCTAGGATGCGAGCCGGGGAGCTGTTTTTT.

The table lists this clonotype with a few counts. This rearrangement joins TRBV2 to TRBJ1-4, with D perhaps matching TRBD1 (6 bases). V lost 6 bases to trimming and J lost 1 base, with 9 bases between them. The CDR3 contains 14 residues. The germline V gene has CDR1 SNHLY and CDR2 FYNNEI. The CDR3 sequence is CASSQGRTNEKLFF. CDR3 coding DNA: TGTGCCAGCAGCCAGGGGCGAACTAATGAAAAACTGTTTTTT.

The chain combines TRBV5-1 with TRBJ1-1; no definite D call. The CDR3 loop spans 14 amino acids. V was trimmed by 0 bases and J by 5 bases, leaving 11 bases between them. Germline lookup yields CDR1 SGHRS and CDR2 YFSETQ. CDR3 DNA sequence: TGCGCCAGCAGCTTGGACATACAGCTGACTGAAGCTTTCTTT. It is translated as CASSLDIQLTEAFF. The whole variable domain, remainder taken from reference TRBV5-1 and TRBJ1-1, is KAGVTQTPRYLIKTRGQQVTLSCSPISGHRSVSWYQQTPGQGLQFLFEYFSETQRNKGNFPGRFSGRQFSNSRSEMNVSTLELGDSALYLCASSLDIQLTEAFFGQGTRLTVV.

On this clonotype itself: At one end, the junction sequence differs from germline, possibly due to a read error. This rearrangement joins TRBV7-2 to TRBJ2-1; 10 positions match TRBD2. CDR3 length: 15 amino acids. CDR1 and CDR2 (germline): SGHTA, FQGNSA. The CDR3 here is CASSSKREGYSEQFF. CDR3 in DNA: TGTGCCAGCAGCAGTAAGCGGGAGGGTTACAGTGAGCAGTTCTTC.

This clonotype showed up many times. This chain uses TRBV12-3 or TRBV12-4 with TRBJ2-5; 7 bases line up with TRBD2. The J segment lost 6 bases and the V segment lost 7 bases, leaving 11 bases of the junction unmatched. CDR3 length: 14 amino acids. The chain's CDR3 is CASTPGGGSKTQYF. CDR3 bases: TGTGCCAGCACCCCTGGCGGGGGATCAAAGACCCAGTACTTC.

This clonotype was detected only a few times. The V and J genes are TRBV15 and TRBJ2-7; D may match TRBD1 or TRBD2 (5 bases each). Germline CDR1 is LNHNV and CDR2 is YYDKDF (reference sequence). Trimming cost V 0 bases and J 6 bases, with 15 bases left between them. CDR3 size: 15 residues. CDR3 sequence (DNA): TGTGCCACCAGCAGAGATCCGGGGCCAGAGTTCGAGCAGTACTTC. Its protein is CATSRDPGPEFEQYF. Looking up the rest from reference TRBV15 and TRBJ2-7 gives the full variable domain: DAMVIQNPRYQVTQFGKPVTLSCSQTLNHNVMYWYQQKSSQAPKLLFHYYDKDFNNEADTPDNFQSRRPNTSFCFLDIRSPGLGDTAMYLCATSRDPGPEFEQYFGPGTRLTVT.

This rearrangement joins TRBV5-1 to TRBJ2-1; weak D call: TRBD2 (7 bases). V gave up 8 bases and J gave up 4 bases, with 37 bases separating them. The CDR3 runs to 21 residues. Germline V gene lookup returns CDR1 SGHRS and CDR2 YFSETQ. Here the CDR3 DNA reads TGCGCCAGAAGAACTAGGGTCCATAACGATTCCACAAGGGGGGGTTACAATGAGCAGTTCTTC. Translated, it gives CARRTRVHNDSTRGGYNEQFF.

The V and J genes are TRBV5-6 and TRBJ1-2, with 8 nucleotides matching TRBD1. CDR1 SGHDT and CDR2 YYEEEE come from the germline V gene. The J segment lost 4 bases and the V segment lost 6 bases, leaving 8 bases of the junction unmatched. This CDR3 contains 14 residues. The CDR3 is CASTHRGAFYGYTF. The CDR3 bases are TGTGCCAGCACCCACAGGGGGGCTTTCTATGGCTACACCTTC.

This clonotype was seen repeatedly, ten times or more. The chain couples TRBV9 to TRBJ1-1; the D gene is possibly TRBD1 (6 bases). From germline, CDR1 is SGDLS and CDR2 YYNGEE. The CDR3 covers 15 residues. Trimming removed 4 bases from V and 1 base from J, with 14 bases in between. CDR3 in DNA: TGTGCCAGCAGCCCCGGGACATTTTCGAACACTGAAGCTTTCTTT. It is translated as CASSPGTFSNTEAFF.

This clonotype was observed a handful of times. This chain links TRBV7-2 with TRBJ2-1; D remains ambiguous. The CDR3 runs to 15 residues. Trimming took off 5 bases at V and 4 bases at J, with 15 bases between the two ends. CDR1 and CDR2 (germline): SGHTA, FQGNSA. The chain's CDR3 is CASSPPGFQYNEQFF. The CDR3 region has the DNA TGTGCCAGCAGCCCCCCTGGGTTCCAGTACAATGAGCAGTTCTTC.

The sample holds many counts of this clonotype. J is TRBJ2-1 and V is TRBV29-1; 14 bases map to TRBD2. Germline CDR1 reads SQVTM; CDR2 reads ANQGSEA. CDR3 length: 15 amino acids. After removal of 6 bases from V and 5 bases from J, the junction contained 6 bases not matched to a gene. As DNA, the CDR3 is TGCAGCGTGGCCGGGACTAGCGGGAGCAACAATGAGCAGTTCTTC. Protein: CSVAGTSGSNNEQFF.

The gene calls are TRBV4-2 and TRBJ2-3; D not certain. Trimming stripped 0 bases from V and 6 bases from J, with 10 bases between. This CDR3 region has 14 residues. The germline gives CDR1 LGHNA, CDR2 YNFKEQ. CDR3: CASSQDLPSDTQYF. The CDR3 DNA is TGTGCCAGCAGCCAAGATCTTCCCAGCGATACGCAGTATTTT.

The chain joins TRBV6-4 to TRBJ2-1; TRBD1 might be the D (6 bases). Germline CDR1 and CDR2: MRHNA and SNTAGT. The CDR3 consists of 13 residues. V lost 5 bases and J 9 bases, leaving 14 bases between the germline ends. The CDR3 is CASSKLPGVEQFF. The CDR3 DNA follows: TGTGCCAGCAGTAAGCTGCCAGGGGTTGAGCAGTTCTTC.

V and J are TRBV7-3 and TRBJ2-3, with D possibly being TRBD2 (7 bases). CDR3 length: 15 residues. Germline CDR1 SGHTA, CDR2 FQGTGA. V was cut by 1 base and J by 2 bases, with 10 bases left in between. CDR3 amino acids: CASSLMGGPTDTQYF. The DNA of the CDR3 is TGTGCCAGCAGCTTAATGGGGGGGCCCACAGATACGCAGTATTTT.

The chain recombines TRBV11-2 with TRBJ2-5; D uncertain. The ends were cut back, 1 base at V and 5 bases at J, with 14 bases in the middle. In germline, CDR1 is SGHAT, CDR2 FQNNGV. CDR3 length: 15 residues. The CDR3 coding sequence is TGTGCCAGCAGCTTAGTGTCTTTGCGCGAGGAGACCCAGTACTTC. It specifies CASSLVSLREETQYF.

This rearrangement joins TRBV6-1 to TRBJ1-4; D is possibly TRBD1 (6 bases). CDR3 length equals 14 residues. CDR1 MNHNS and CDR2 SASEGT come from the germline V gene. Trimming shortened V by 6 bases and J by 7 bases, and 15 bases separated the two germline ends. This chain's CDR3 is CASRGRRGVEKLFF. The CDR3 region has the DNA TGTGCCAGCAGGGGACGAAGGGGGGTTGAAAAACTGTTTTTT.

This clonotype was recorded a few times. CDR3: CASSPGLTGSIADTQYF. CDR3 nucleotides: TGTGCCAGCAGCCCAGGGCTAACAGGGTCGATAGCAGATACGCAGTATTTT. This chain links TRBV7-2 with TRBJ2-3, with D possibly matching TRBD1 (6 bases). V gave up 5 bases and J gave up 4 bases, with 22 bases separating them. The CDR3 runs to 17 residues. CDR1 and CDR2 (germline): SGHTA, FQGNSA.

This clonotype was detected a few times. The rearrangement links TRBV7-8 to TRBJ2-6; D unresolved. The CDR3 covers 15 residues. Germline values: CDR1 SGHVS, CDR2 FQNEAQ. Deletions cut 5 bases from V and 0 bases from J, with 8 bases between. The CDR3 protein is CASSGEFSGANVLTF. CDR3 bases: TGTGCCAGCAGCGGAGAGTTCTCTGGGGCCAACGTCCTGACTTTC.

The chain is built from TRBV20-1 and TRBJ2-6; D gene ambiguous. Germline V gene lookup returns CDR1 DFQATT and CDR2 SNEGSKA (reference sequence). This CDR3 has 14 residues. With 2 bases removed from V and 0 bases from J, the gap between germline ends came to 5 bases. The CDR3 sequence: CSARHPSGANVLTF. Written as DNA, the CDR3 is TGCAGTGCTAGACACCCCTCTGGGGCCAACGTCCTGACTTTC.

The CDR3 protein is CASSLFGQGAYEQYF. CDR3 DNA: TGCGCCAGCAGCTTATTCGGACAGGGTGCCTACGAGCAGTACTTC. The chain recombines TRBV5-1 with TRBJ2-7; 8 bases are a match to TRBD1. Germline V gene data show CDR1 as SGHRS and CDR2 as YFSETQ. Trimming took 2 bases from V and 2 from J; bases not matched to a gene: 6. The CDR3 consists of 15 residues. Full variable domain (missing parts from reference TRBV5-1 and TRBJ2-7): KAGVTQTPRYLIKTRGQQVTLSCSPISGHRSVSWYQQTPGQGLQFLFEYFSETQRNKGNFPGRFSGRQFSNSRSEMNVSTLELGDSALYLCASSLFGQGAYEQYFGPGTRLTVT.

This clonotype was counted at least ten times. An end of the junction does not agree with germline; a read error may underlie this. This chain joins TRBV5-1 and TRBJ2-7; 8 bases line up with TRBD1. The germline V gene has CDR1 SGHRS and CDR2 YFSETQ. The CDR3 consists of 14 residues. The CDR3 DNA is TGTGCCAGCAGTTCAACAGGGGGCTCCTACGAGCAGTACTTC. Residues: CASSSTGGSYEQYF.

This clonotype was observed many times. A junction end diverges from the germline sequence, so it may reflect a read error. The chain recombines TRBV7-7 with TRBJ2-1; 9 bases match TRBD2. Germline V gives CDR1 SSHAT, CDR2 FNYEAQ (reference sequence). This CDR3 contains 17 residues. CDR3 coding DNA: TGTGCTAGCAGCCCCGGGACTAGCCGACGCACCTACAATGAGCAGTTCTTC. Protein: CASSPGTSRRTYNEQFF.

The chain has TRBV4-3 and TRBJ2-5; D possibly matches TRBD1 or TRBD2 (5 bases each). CDR1 is LGHNA, CDR2 YSLEER, per germline. The CDR3 extends over 15 amino acids. Trimming pared 0 bases from V and 5 bases from J, leaving 13 bases between. CDR3 in amino acids: CASSQDEGKSETQYF. DNA for the CDR3: TGCGCCAGCAGCCAAGATGAGGGGAAGTCGGAGACCCAGTACTTC.

This clonotype was seen only a few times. The chain carries TRBV7-9 and TRBJ2-1; D ambiguous. This CDR3 is built from 17 residues. From germline, CDR1 is SEHNR and CDR2 FQNEAQ (reference sequence). The V end lost 0 bases, the J end lost 5 bases, and 17 bases lay between the germline ends. CDR3 nucleotide sequence: TGTGCCAGCAGCTTAGCGATCCGGCTAGAGGAGAACAATGAGCAGTTCTTC. Translation: CASSLAIRLEENNEQFF.